These T cell receptor beta chains were read from a single sample in a study of circulating CD8 cells and anti-PD-1 response in melanoma. TCRdb redid the calling of the reads with MiXCR, one entry per CDR3 protein. The repertoire has roughly 470 distinct CDR3 sequences, 8.5% to 12% of them found once; the top ten carry about 33%. The input for sequencing was CD8+ T cells from PBMCs, taken at baseline or after one month of anti-PD-1 therapy (not recorded which). The origin of the receptors is a human donor with melanoma. CDR3s include the opening cysteine and the closing phenylalanine or tryptophan. D genes are given only for firm matches. Not every row has a clone size; where given, it reads once, few, many or a size class.

V	D	J	size	CDR3	DNA
TRBV3-1	TRBD2	TRBJ2-1	large	CASSGTSGINEQFF	TGTGCCAGCAGCGGGACTAGCGGGATTAATGAGCAGTTCTTC
TRBV4-1	TRBD1	TRBJ2-7	medium-sized	CASSRGAGTGGTEQYF	TGCGCCAGCAGCCGAGGTGCCGGGACAGGGGGTACCGAGCAGTACTTC
TRBV16	-	TRBJ1-1	large	CASSPGITEAFF	TGTGCCAGCAGCCCGGGGATCACTGAAGCTTTCTTT
TRBV19	TRBD1	TRBJ2-2	-	CAGTGQGYTGELSF	TGTGCCGGTACGGGACAGGGATACACCGGGGAGCTGTCCTTT
TRBV28	TRBD1	TRBJ2-7	-	CASSPWDRGHEQYF	TGTGCCAGCAGTCCCTGGGACAGGGGTCACGAGCAGTACTTT
TRBV29-1	-	TRBJ2-5	large	CSVVLEKETQYF	TGCAGCGTTGTCTTGGAGAAAGAGACCCAGTACTTC
TRBV28	-	TRBJ2-1	medium-sized	CASSLKQGALNVQFF	TGTGCCAGCAGTTTAAAACAGGGTGCGCTCAATGTGCAGTTCTTC
TRBV19	-	TRBJ2-7	large	CASSVVHGGILNEQYF	TGTGCCAGTAGTGTTGTTCACGGGGGAATTCTGAACGAGCAGTATTTC
TRBV29-1	-	TRBJ2-3	medium-sized	CSVEEGSGVDTQYF	TGCAGCGTTGAAGAGGGCAGTGGTGTGGATACGCAGTATTTT
TRBV20-1	TRBD2	TRBJ2-1	medium-sized	CSAPGGGASYNEQFF	TGCAGTGCCCCCGGGGGGGGGGCTTCCTACAATGAGCAGTTCTTC
TRBV2	-	TRBJ2-7	once	CASSDVVGRTYEQYF	TGTGCCAGCAGTGATGTTGTGGGCAGAACCTACGAGCAGTACTTC
TRBV27	-	TRBJ2-3	large	CASSSRLSTDTQYF	TGTGCCAGCAGTTCGCGGCTCAGCACAGATACGCAGTATTTT
TRBV28	-	TRBJ2-5	large	CASREDGQETQYF	TGTGCCAGCAGAGAGGATGGTCAAGAGACCCAGTACTTC
TRBV19	TRBD1	TRBJ1-1	medium-sized	CASSHWDTGGSEAFF	TGTGCCAGTAGCCATTGGGACACAGGGGGGTCTGAAGCTTTCTTT
TRBV7-3	TRBD1	TRBJ2-1	-	CASRGTVYNEQFF	TGCGCCAGCAGGGGGACAGTCTACAATGAGCAGTTCTTC
TRBV19	TRBD1	TRBJ2-2	large	CATTGQGNTGELFF	TGTGCCACCACGGGACAGGGGAACACCGGGGAGCTGTTTTTT
TRBV28	-	TRBJ1-5	large	CASSLWWGSNQPQHF	TGTGCCAGCAGTTTATGGTGGGGTAGCAATCAGCCCCAGCATTTT
TRBV28	-	TRBJ2-1	large	CASGSQEVIRFNEQFF	TGTGCCAGCGGTTCCCAAGAGGTAATTAGGTTCAATGAGCAGTTCTTC
TRBV20-1	-	TRBJ2-7	large	CSARDSGISYEQYF	TGCAGTGCTAGAGATTCCGGGATCTCCTACGAGCAGTACTTC
TRBV10-3	-	TRBJ2-6	medium-sized	CAISGGRGASGANVLTF	TGTGCCATCAGTGGAGGAAGGGGCGCGTCTGGGGCCAACGTCCTGACTTTC
TRBV20-1	-	TRBJ2-1	medium-sized	CSARDQGGPKGDYNEQFF	TGCAGTGCTAGAGATCAGGGCGGTCCGAAGGGAGACTACAATGAGCAGTTCTTC
TRBV20-1	-	TRBJ1-6	-	CSARGERQDIDSPLHF	TGCAGTGCTAGAGGGGAACGTCAGGACATAGATTCACCCCTCCACTTT
TRBV12-3/TRBV12-4	-	TRBJ1-1	large	CASTRLGTEAFF	TGTGCCAGCACCCGACTGGGGACTGAAGCTTTCTTT
TRBV5-8	-	TRBJ2-3	medium-sized	CASSQAGRVTDTQYF	TGTGCCAGCAGCCAAGCAGGGAGAGTCACAGATACGCAGTATTTT
TRBV7-8	-	TRBJ2-1	-	CASSPTTEFSYNEQSF	TGTGCCAGCAGCCCAACGACTGAGTTCTCCTACAATGAGCAGTCCTTC
TRBV24-1	-	TRBJ2-5	large	CATSDGRTETQYF	TGTGCCACCAGTGATGGTAGGACAGAGACCCAGTACTTC
TRBV28	-	TRBJ2-7	large	CASSSGVPYEQYF	TGTGCCAGCAGTTCAGGGGTCCCCTACGAGCAGTACTTC
TRBV19	-	TRBJ2-7	large	CASSMSGEQYF	TGTGCCAGTAGTATGAGTGGGGAGCAGTACTTC
TRBV4-1	TRBD2	TRBJ2-3	hyperexpanded	CASSHRAGADTQYF	TGCGCCAGCAGCCACCGAGCGGGGGCAGATACGCAGTATTTT
TRBV7-3	TRBD2	TRBJ2-1	large	CASSFGLAGRGEQFF	TGTGCCAGCAGCTTCGGCCTAGCGGGTCGCGGGGAGCAGTTCTTC
TRBV28	TRBD1	TRBJ2-7	medium-sized	CAHGTEGTVGEQYF	TGTGCCCATGGGACAGAAGGGACGGTCGGCGAGCAGTACTTC
TRBV5-5	TRBD1	TRBJ2-3	large	CASSSGQGADTQYF	TGTGCCAGCAGCTCCGGACAGGGGGCAGATACGCAGTATTTT
TRBV19	-	TRBJ2-5	few	CASSIRGETQYF	TGTGCCAGTAGTATTAGGGGGGAGACCCAGTACTTC
TRBV7-3	TRBD2	TRBJ2-1	medium-sized	CASSSSGGSVDEQFF	TGTGCCAGCAGCAGCAGCGGGGGGTCGGTAGATGAGCAGTTCTTC
TRBV29-1	-	TRBJ2-1	large	CSVGTGTLTDF	-
TRBV18	TRBD1	TRBJ2-7	large	CASSPNFSGTGNAGEQYF	TGTGCCAGCTCACCAAATTTTTCCGGGACAGGGAACGCGGGCGAGCAGTACTTC
TRBV27	-	TRBJ2-4	large	CASSFSPGYLEIQYF	TGTGCCAGCAGTTTCTCCCCCGGGTATTTAGAAATTCAGTACTTC
TRBV20-1	-	TRBJ2-7	large	CSAPEGTFYEQYF	TGCAGTGCTCCGGAGGGGACCTTCTACGAGCAGTACTTC
TRBV18	-	TRBJ2-1	large	CASSWTGYYNEQFF	TGTGCCAGCTCGTGGACGGGGTATTACAATGAGCAGTTCTTC
TRBV6-4	-	TRBJ2-3	large	CASSDTHTDTQYF	TGTGCCAGCAGTGACACCCATACAGATACGCAGTATTTT